Presented here are 28 T cell receptor beta chains from one specimen sequenced in a study of T cells in Graves' hyperthyroidism and ophthalmopathy. Amplified regions were TCR beta CDR3 sequences from RNA transcripts. The HTBI primer set was used in a first-round RT-PCR of the TCR CDR3. A single record per CDR3 protein comes from TCRdb applying MiXCR to the multiplex PCR reads. The table has fewer than 650,000 distinct CDR3 sequences, roughly 14% seen once. The sequencing sample was made of blood. These receptors originate from a woman in her thirties or forties with Graves' ophthalmopathy.

This clonotype has only a few counts. This sequence joins TRBV11-1 and TRBJ2-2, with 7 bases aligning to TRBD1. The germline gives CDR1 SGHAT, CDR2 FQDESV (reference sequence). Unmatched junction bases numbered 9, after V lost 5 bases and J lost 6 bases. The CDR3 sequence is 15 residues long. The CDR3 sequence is CASSPDRAAAGELFF. As DNA, the CDR3 is TGTGCCAGCAGCCCAGACAGGGCCGCGGCCGGGGAGCTGTTTTTT.

This clonotype came up a few times. J is TRBJ2-7 and V is TRBV20-1, with 7 bases fitting TRBD2. The trim removed 1 base at V and 6 bases at J, leaving 6 bases unmatched. Germline-derived CDR1 and CDR2 are DFQATT and SNEGSKA (reference sequence). This CDR3 is 13 amino acids long. The CDR3 region is CSARAGGDGEQYF. In nucleotides, the CDR3 is TGCAGTGCTAGAGCGGGGGGAGACGGCGAGCAGTACTTC.

This clonotype was seen at least ten times. This chain uses TRBV2 with TRBJ2-5; D possibly corresponds to TRBD2 (5 bases). The germline V and J ends were trimmed by 3 bases and 1 base, with 12 bases remaining between them. CDR1 and CDR2 (germline): SNHLY, FYNNEI. The CDR3 is made up of 15 amino acids. CDR3 DNA sequence: TGTGCCAGCAGTGAGAGTTGGAGGTCCCAAGAGACCCAGTACTTC. Translating gives CASSESWRSQETQYF.

The chain uses TRBV30 and TRBJ1-5; 12 bases fit TRBD1. Germline values: CDR1 GTSNPN, CDR2 SVGIG (reference sequence). The CDR3 loop spans 16 amino acids. V lost 1 base and J lost 8; bases outside the gene matches: 9. In nucleotides, the CDR3 is TGTGCCTGGAGTGACCGGGACAGGGGGCGATGGAAGCCCCAGCATTTT. Protein product: CAWSDRDRGRWKPQHF.

The V call is TRBV28, the J call TRBJ2-2, with 11 positions matching TRBD2. This CDR3 spans 16 amino acids. Germline assignment: CDR1 MDHEN and CDR2 SYDVKM. J gave up 4 bases and V 2 bases, and 3 bases lay outside the gene matches. CDR3 DNA: TGTGCCAGCAGTTTACCTAGCGGGAGGATCACCGGGGAGCTGTTTTTT. Its protein product is CASSLPSGRITGELFF.

This clonotype was seen at least ten times. The chain employs TRBV2 and TRBJ1-1, with 8 bases identical to TRBD1. This CDR3 comprises 14 residues. V shed 6 bases and J 4 bases; nucleotides not matched to a gene: 7. Germline V gene data show CDR1 as SNHLY and CDR2 as FYNNEI. CDR3 DNA: TGTGCCAGCAGGGACAGGGAGCATTCCACTGAAGCTTTCTTT. It specifies CASRDREHSTEAFF.

V usage is TRBV30 and J usage is TRBJ2-7; the match to TRBD1 covers 7 bases. Germline assignment: CDR1 GTSNPN and CDR2 SVGIG (reference sequence). With 3 bases clipped from V and 7 bases from J, the junction kept 9 bases outside the gene matches. CDR3 length: 13 residues. CDR3 DNA: TGTGCCTGGAGCCCGACAGGGAGTGGGGAGCAGTACTTC. This gives the protein CAWSPTGSGEQYF.

This clonotype occurred many times. The chain links TRBV6-1 to TRBJ1-5, with a possible D match to TRBD1 (6 bases). The V gene's germline CDR1 is MNHNS and CDR2 SASEGT. The CDR3 is 15 residues long. V shed 7 bases and J shed 0 bases, with 13 bases lying between them. CDR3 region: CASNSGQYSNQPQHF. The CDR3 bases are TGTGCCAGCAACTCCGGACAGTATAGCAATCAGCCCCAGCATTTT.

This clonotype has a count of ten or more. The chain recombines TRBV7-8 with TRBJ2-5; D call uncertain. Trimming took off 2 bases at V and 5 bases at J, with 12 bases between the two ends. From germline, CDR1 is SGHVS and CDR2 FQNEAQ. The CDR3 covers 14 residues. As DNA, the CDR3 is TGTGCCAGCAGCTTAATCGGTTTAGTTGAGACCCAGTACTTC. Amino acids: CASSLIGLVETQYF.

This clonotype was counted between two and nine times. The chain uses TRBV6-2 or TRBV6-3 and TRBJ1-5; no reliable D call. The germline V gene has CDR1 MNHEY and CDR2 SVGEGT. This CDR3 is 12 amino acids long. V was pared by 2 bases and J by 5 bases, with 4 bases between. The CDR3 coding sequence is TGTGCCAGCAGTTACCAATATCAGCCCCAGCATTTT. Translating it yields CASSYQYQPQHF.

Ten or more counts support this clonotype. The V and J genes are TRBV11-2 and TRBJ1-1; TRBD1 agrees at 8 bases. The trim removed 4 bases at V and 5 bases at J, leaving 12 bases unmatched. CDR1 and CDR2 from the germline V gene are SGHAT and FQNNGV. This CDR3 contains 16 residues. This chain's CDR3 is CASSSSPTGVETEAFF. The CDR3 DNA reads TGTGCCAGCAGCTCATCCCCGACAGGGGTGGAAACTGAAGCTTTCTTT.

This clonotype was counted at least ten times. This rearrangement joins TRBV29-1 to TRBJ2-7; no firm D call. The V gene's germline CDR1 is SQVTM and CDR2 ANQGSEA. V lost 4 bases, J lost 0 bases, and 7 bases lay in between. The CDR3 contains 12 residues. The CDR3 here is CSVVENSYEQYF. CDR3 DNA: TGCAGCGTTGTTGAGAACTCCTACGAGCAGTACTTC.

The table lists this clonotype with many counts. The V call is TRBV20-1, the J call TRBJ2-7; either TRBD1 or TRBD2 may supply D (5 bases each). The germline V gene has CDR1 DFQATT and CDR2 SNEGSKA (reference sequence). The CDR3 covers 13 residues. Trimming shortened V by 5 bases and J by 2 bases, and 13 bases separated the two germline ends. DNA of the CDR3: TGCAGTGCTCTAAGGGGAGAGGCCTACGAGCAGTACTTC. Translating it yields CSALRGEAYEQYF.

Ten or more counts support this clonotype. This chain links TRBV29-1 with TRBJ1-5; 8 bases are a match to TRBD1. The CDR3 has 13 amino acids. Germline V gene lookup returns CDR1 SQVTM and CDR2 ANQGSEA. The J segment lost 6 bases and the V segment lost 6 bases, leaving 7 bases of the junction unmatched. The CDR3 coding sequence is TGCAGCGTAGCGACAGGGGTTACTCAGCCCCAGCATTTT. It specifies CSVATGVTQPQHF.

This clonotype was detected ten times or more. V is TRBV11-2 and J is TRBJ1-1; the D gene is possibly TRBD1 (5 bases). V dropped 0 bases and J dropped 6 bases, with 17 bases sitting between them. This CDR3 is built from 16 residues. Per germline, CDR1 SGHAT and CDR2 FQNNGV. CDR3 amino acids: CASSLEAGTLGAEAFF. As DNA, the CDR3 is TGTGCCAGCAGCTTAGAGGCAGGGACCTTAGGGGCTGAAGCTTTCTTT. Complete variable domain (other parts from reference TRBV11-2 and TRBJ1-1): EAGVAQSPRYKIIEKRQSVAFWCNPISGHATLYWYQQILGQGPKLLIQFQNNGVVDDSQLPKDRFSAERLKGVDSTLKIQPAKLEDSAVYLCASSLEAGTLGAEAFFGQGTRLTVV.

There are many counts of this clonotype. The V gene is TRBV2, the J gene TRBJ1-2; the match to TRBD1 covers 9 bases. This CDR3 comprises 13 residues. Germline V gives CDR1 SNHLY, CDR2 FYNNEI. After removal of 7 bases from V and 8 bases from J, the junction contained 8 bases not matched to a gene. The CDR3 sequence: CASIRTGERGYTF. DNA of the CDR3: TGTGCCAGCATCCGGACAGGGGAGAGGGGCTACACCTTC.

This clonotype was counted only a few times. The chain links TRBV12-3 or TRBV12-4 to TRBJ1-6; D is perhaps TRBD1 (5 bases). Trimming left V 5 bases short and J 13 bases short, with 18 bases between. The CDR3 is 14 residues long. The CDR3 loop reads CASSRDSYGYPLHF. The CDR3 nucleotides read TGTGCCAGCAGTCGGGACTCTTATGGGTACCCCCTCCACTTT.

This clonotype appeared a single time. V is TRBV12-3 or TRBV12-4 and J is TRBJ1-5; 9 bases align to TRBD1. The CDR3 has 15 amino acids. With 6 bases clipped from V and 5 bases from J, the junction kept 8 bases outside the gene matches. The CDR3 protein is CASSYGQGSYQPQHF. In nucleotides, the CDR3 is TGTGCCAGCAGCTACGGACAGGGGAGTTATCAGCCCCAGCATTTT.

A few counts support this clonotype. The J gene is TRBJ1-3, the V gene TRBV7-2; D not resolved. V was trimmed by 5 bases and J by 0 bases, leaving 8 bases between them. The CDR3 has 14 amino acids. Germline-derived CDR1 and CDR2 are SGHTA and FQGNSA. Written as DNA, the CDR3 is TGTGCCAGCAGCCGGTCTCGCTCTGGAAACACCATATATTTT. Amino acid sequence: CASSRSRSGNTIYF.

This clonotype was observed many times. The chain couples TRBV9 to TRBJ1-1; perhaps TRBD1 as D (5 bases). The ends were cut back, 1 base at V and 1 base at J, with 11 bases in the middle. The CDR3 totals 15 residues. CDR1 is SGDLS, CDR2 YYNGEE, per germline. CDR3 amino acids: CASSVLGAENTEAFF. CDR3 nucleotides: TGTGCCAGCAGCGTACTCGGGGCGGAGAACACTGAAGCTTTCTTT.

A few counts support this clonotype. The CDR3 coding sequence is TGTGCCATCAGTGAGGCAGAGAACACCGGGGAGCTGTTTTTT. It yields the protein CAISEAENTGELFF. The rearrangement links TRBV10-3 to TRBJ2-2; D unclear. CDR1 and CDR2 (germline): ENHRY, SYGVKD. CDR3 size: 14 residues. Trimming left V 2 bases short and J 1 base short, with 5 bases between.

In this sample, this clonotype turned up once. The J gene is TRBJ1-1, the V gene TRBV6-2 or TRBV6-3, with D possibly being TRBD1 (5 bases). V was cut by 7 bases and J by 6 bases, with 15 bases left in between. The CDR3 has 13 residues. The germline V gene encodes CDR1 MNHEY and CDR2 SVGEGT. CDR3 region: CASTFRDYSEAFF. Written as DNA, the CDR3 is TGTGCCAGCACCTTCAGGGACTACTCTGAAGCTTTCTTT.

This clonotype has more than one count but fewer than ten. The J gene is TRBJ2-5, the V gene TRBV20-1; 7 bases map to TRBD2. Germline V lookup: CDR1 DFQATT, CDR2 SNEGSKA (reference sequence). The CDR3 runs 15 residues. After removal of 4 bases from V and 5 bases from J, the junction contained 13 bases not matched to a gene. DNA for the CDR3: TGCAGTGCTACCCAGTGGAGCGGGGCACGGGAGACCCAGTACTTC. Translation: CSATQWSGARETQYF.

This clonotype appeared many times. The chain uses TRBV12-3 or TRBV12-4 and TRBJ1-1; TRBD1 might be the D (5 bases). The V end lost 0 bases, the J end lost 6 bases, and 17 bases lay between the germline ends. The CDR3 is 16 residues long. The CDR3 region has the DNA TGTGCCAGCAGTTTAGCGGGGGGAACTTTCTTCTCTGAAGCTTTCTTT. It encodes CASSLAGGTFFSEAFF.

This clonotype was found many times. The V call is TRBV28, the J call TRBJ2-2, with a weak D call TRBD2 (5 bases). This CDR3 comprises 13 residues. The germline V gene encodes CDR1 MDHEN and CDR2 SYDVKM. The V and J ends lost 7 bases and 4 bases respectively, with 10 bases between them. This CDR3 is CASTKEVTGELFF. The CDR3 nucleotides are TGTGCCAGCACTAAGGAGGTCACCGGGGAGCTGTTTTTT.

This clonotype was seen at least ten times. The chain recombines TRBV12-3 or TRBV12-4 with TRBJ1-1; TRBD1 aligns across 9 bases. J lost 4 bases, V lost 3 bases, and 9 bases had no gene match. CDR3 length equals 16 residues. The CDR3 bases are TGTGCCAGCAGTTTTTATACAGGGGGCGGAGGCACTGAAGCTTTCTTT. Its translation: CASSFYTGGGGTEAFF.

Concerning this clonotype: A much larger clone lies one base from this, so it may be a read error. The rearrangement uses TRBV15 and TRBJ1-5, with D uncertain. CDR1 is LNHNV, CDR2 YYDKDF, per germline (reference sequence). The CDR3 has 12 residues. The CDR3 region is CATSRDNRPQHF. CDR3 nucleotide sequence: TGTGCCACCAGCAGAGACAATCGGCCCCAGCATTTT.

This clonotype was found many times. This chain uses TRBV7-2 with TRBJ1-5, with a tentative D call TRBD1 (5 bases). This CDR3 contains 15 residues. Per germline, CDR1 SGHTA and CDR2 FQGNSA. Trimming took off 1 base at V and 7 bases at J, with 14 bases between the two ends. The CDR3, as DNA: TGTGCCAGCAGCTTAGAGGCCTTAGGGGCCCAGCCCCAGCATTTT. This translates into CASSLEALGAQPQHF. Full variable domain (rest looked up from reference TRBV7-2 and TRBJ1-5): GAGVSQSPSNKVTEKGKDVELRCDPISGHTALYWYRQSLGQGLEFLIYFQGNSAPDKSGLPSDRFSAERTGGSVSTLTIQRTQQEDSAVYLCASSLEALGAQPQHFGDGTRLSIL.